The 4 T cell receptor beta chains below were found in one sample sequenced in a study of T cells in localized non-small cell lung cancer. TCRdb's table, derived via immunoSEQ multiplex PCR, lists solely in-frame clones and lacks some. The profile shows 53,000 or so clones, over 80% of them singletons. This specimen was peripheral blood mononuclear cells, taken before any cancer treatment. The receptor source for this set is a man aged 40 to 70 with stage III lung adenocarcinoma.

The chain couples TRBV19 to TRBJ1-2; D remains unclear. Germline lookup yields CDR1 LNHDA and CDR2 SQIVND (reference sequence). V lost 0 bases and J lost 3, with 8 bases in between. There are 14 residues in the CDR3. The DNA of the CDR3 is TGTGCCAGTAGTATAGAAAGAAACGACTATGGCTACACCTTC. This sequence encodes CASSIERNDYGYTF. Full variable domain (missing parts from reference TRBV19 and TRBJ1-2): DGGITQSPKYLFRKEGQNVTLSCEQNLNHDAMYWYRQDPGQGLRLIYYSQIVNDFQKGDIAEGYSVSREKKESFPLTVTSAQKNPTAFYLCASSIERNDYGYTFGSGTRLTVV.

The chain has TRBV5-6 and TRBJ2-1, with D possibly matching TRBD2 (6 bases). Looked up from germline, CDR1 is SGHDT and CDR2 is YYEEEE. CDR3 length: 13 residues. V was cut by 1 base and J by 7 bases, with 9 bases left in between. CDR3 bases: TGTGCCAGCAGCTTGTTGCGGGGAAATGAGCAGTTCTTC. Translated, it gives CASSLLRGNEQFF.

This chain joins TRBV19 and TRBJ2-3, with TRBD2 identical over 13 bases. V shed 10 bases and J 8 bases; nucleotides not matched to a gene: 9. The CDR3 totals 14 residues. Germline V gene data show CDR1 as LNHDA and CDR2 as SQIVND (reference sequence). CDR3 residues: CATGLAGAAGTQYF. The CDR3 nucleotides are TGTGCCACCGGACTAGCGGGAGCGGCTGGTACGCAGTATTTT.

The V and J genes are TRBV11-3 and TRBJ2-5; D call uncertain. CDR3 length: 11 residues. Germline V gene data show CDR1 as SGHNT and CDR2 as YENEEA. V was shortened by 6 bases and J by 3 bases, with 5 bases between the two germline ends. CDR3 bases: TGTGCCAGCAGTCTAAAAGAGACCCAGTACTTC. Translated: CASSLKETQYF.